This T cell receptor (beta chain) was obtained from a study of ipilimumab plus nivolumab after autologous stem cell transplantation (dated by TCRdb to the early 2020s). Context from the whole study: The median number of doses received by trial patients was 4 to 6 for ipilimumab and roughly 8 for nivolumab. Patients in the trial were undergoing autologous transplant and had high-risk diffuse large B cell lymphoma, mature T cell lymphoma, or multiple myeloma. The intent-to-treat population of the trial was made up of some 36 patients.

This clone was observed a few times. Its antigen specificity is not known. Base qualities are not at hand, and no much larger clone is one base apart. CDR3 length: 15 amino acids, cysteine to phenylalanine. Left in the record is the CDR3 DNA by itself, 45 bases read in frame from the first base. Trimming takes 9 bases off V and 1 base off J; junction bases not matched to a gene: 7. For CDR1 and CDR2, the germline V gene (reference sequence) lists LNHDA and SQIVND. The paper's findings and limits, for the study overall: According to the authors, a biologic rationale for studying the approach further came from T cell receptor repertoire, regulatory T cell phenotype and gut microbiota profiles. Combined checkpoint inhibition as post-transplant consolidation was concluded by the authors to appear tolerable.

Ipilimumab was given at 1 mg/kg intravenously on day 1 of selected weeks, and checkpoint therapy started 14 to 28 days after autologous transplant. The nivolumab dose was 3 mg/kg intravenously, delivered on day 1 of weeks 1, 4, 7, 10, and every two weeks through week 26. The study was a Phase Ib clinical trial testing combined checkpoint inhibition with ipilimumab and nivolumab as consolidation after autologous stem cell transplantation. The receptor library was made with the immunoSEQ multiplex PCR assay. The clones in this table, taken by TCRdb from immuneACCESS, are in-frame only. Not every clone is retained; where verified, under half of the shortfall comes from an unresolved V gene, and the cause of the rest is unknown. Here the sample has about 15,000 clones; about four fifths occur a single time. The ten largest clones take up about 10% of the sample.

This receptor was obtained from a male donor with primary mediastinal lymphoma. The sequencing here drew on PBMCs, taken in a trial of ipilimumab plus nivolumab as post-transplant consolidation. Here the chain combines TRBV19 and TRBJ1-1, with 11 bases in between that match TRBD1. Read as DNA, the sequence is TGTGCCAGCAAGGCCGGGACAGGGGGGAACACTGAAGCTTTCTTT. The resulting protein is CASKAGTGGNTEAFF.